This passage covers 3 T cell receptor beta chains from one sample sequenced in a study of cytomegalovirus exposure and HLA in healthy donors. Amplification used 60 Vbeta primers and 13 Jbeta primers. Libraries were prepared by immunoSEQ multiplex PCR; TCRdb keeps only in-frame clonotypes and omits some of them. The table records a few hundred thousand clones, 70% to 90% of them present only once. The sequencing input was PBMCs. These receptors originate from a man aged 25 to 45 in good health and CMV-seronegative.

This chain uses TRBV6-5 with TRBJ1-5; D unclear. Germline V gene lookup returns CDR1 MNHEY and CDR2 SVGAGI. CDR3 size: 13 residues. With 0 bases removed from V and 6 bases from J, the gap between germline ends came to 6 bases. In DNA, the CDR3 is TGTGCCAGCAGTTACTCCCGGGGTCAGCCCCAGCATTTT. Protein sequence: CASSYSRGQPQHF.

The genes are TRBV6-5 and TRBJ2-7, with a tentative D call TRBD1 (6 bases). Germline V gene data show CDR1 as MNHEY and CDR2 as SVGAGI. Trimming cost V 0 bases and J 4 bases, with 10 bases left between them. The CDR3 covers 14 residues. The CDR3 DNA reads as TGTGCCAGCAGTTACTCCCAGGGGCGGTACGAGCAGTACTTC. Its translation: CASSYSQGRYEQYF.

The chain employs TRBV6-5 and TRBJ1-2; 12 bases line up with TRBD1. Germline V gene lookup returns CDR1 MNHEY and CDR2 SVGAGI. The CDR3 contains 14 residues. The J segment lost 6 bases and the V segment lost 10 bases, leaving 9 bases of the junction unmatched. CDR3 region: CATIVGTGGDGYTF. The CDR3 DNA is TGTGCCACCATAGTAGGGACAGGGGGCGATGGCTACACCTTC.